The next 26 T cell receptor beta chains were all read from a single sample in a study of shared clonotypes between healthy human individuals. Selected positively for CCR7 and CD45RO-negative, naive CD8 cells excluded terminally differentiated effector memory CD45RA+ cells. The protocol was immunoSEQ multiplex PCR, while the TCRdb copy is restricted to in-frame clones and leaves out a portion. The repertoire holds about 700,000 clones, with just over 90% as singletons. The material sequenced was naive CD8+ T cells sorted from blood. The receptors originated from a man between 25 and 39 years old in good health.

The chain links TRBV15 to TRBJ2-7; TRBD1 agrees at 9 bases. V gave up 6 bases and J gave up 3 bases; unmatched junction bases: 3. In germline, CDR1 is LNHNV, CDR2 YYDKDF (reference sequence). The CDR3 consists of 13 residues. CDR3 sequence: CATRKGQGYEQYF. CDR3 nucleotides: TGTGCCACCAGGAAGGGACAGGGCTACGAGCAGTACTTC.

The V gene is TRBV27, the J gene TRBJ2-3, with 11 positions matching TRBD1. The CDR3 contains 16 residues. Germline V CDR1 and CDR2: MNHEY, SMNVEV (reference sequence). The ends lost 5 bases at V and 6 bases at J; junction bases unmatched: 10. CDR3 residues: CASSPIGQGAPDTQYF. CDR3 DNA sequence: TGTGCCAGCAGTCCCATAGGACAGGGGGCGCCGGATACGCAGTATTTT.

V usage is TRBV4-3 and J usage is TRBJ2-1; 7 nucleotides line up with TRBD2. The CDR3 sequence is 15 residues long. Germline lookup yields CDR1 LGHNA and CDR2 YSLEER. Losses at the gene ends were 1 base for V and 1 base for J; bases not matched to a gene: 1. The CDR3 DNA reads TGCGCCAGCAGCCAAGCGGGAGGTTCCTACAATGAGCAGTTCTTC. Translated, it gives CASSQAGGSYNEQFF.

The chain is built from TRBV2 and TRBJ2-1; tentative D call: TRBD1 (10 bases). This CDR3 contains 19 residues. CDR1 and CDR2 from the germline V gene are SNHLY and FYNNEI. Trimming stripped 10 bases from V and 12 bases from J, with 40 bases between. CDR3 amino acids: CATGGGDRGWSSGVPRQFF. CDR3 coding DNA: TGTGCCACCGGGGGAGGGGACAGGGGATGGTCTAGCGGGGTACCGAGGCAGTTCTTC.

This rearrangement joins TRBV27 to TRBJ2-1; a possible D gene is TRBD1 (6 bases). V was trimmed by 5 bases and J by 8 bases, leaving 25 bases between them. The CDR3 contains 17 residues. CDR1 is MNHEY and CDR2 is SMNVEV in the germline V gene (reference sequence). The CDR3 coding sequence is TGTGCCAGCAGTCCCCTCAAGACAGGAACTTTATTCGATGAGCAGTTCTTC. It codes for CASSPLKTGTLFDEQFF.

The gene calls are TRBV5-6 and TRBJ2-7, with 14 nucleotides matching TRBD2. The CDR3 has 17 amino acids. J was trimmed by 2 bases and V by 0 bases; bases with no gene match: 4. CDR1 is SGHDT, CDR2 YYEEEE, per germline. Written as DNA, the CDR3 is TGTGCCAGCAGCTTGGGACTAGCGGGAGGGGGAGCCTACGAGCAGTACTTC. As protein: CASSLGLAGGGAYEQYF.

The rearrangement uses TRBV29-1 and TRBJ2-5; D is ambiguous. The CDR3 is 14 residues long. Germline V gives CDR1 SQVTM, CDR2 ANQGSEA. With 4 bases removed from V and 5 bases from J, the gap between germline ends came to 17 bases. The CDR3, as DNA: TGCAGCGTTGTCCTATATCTCATGGCGGAGACCCAGTACTTC. Protein: CSVVLYLMAETQYF.

The chain has TRBV21-1 and TRBJ2-1. TRBV21-1 is classified as a pseudogene. The CDR3 consists of 12 residues. The DNA of the CDR3 is TGTGCCAGCAGCAAGGGGGACAATGAGCAGTTCTTC. Amino acids: CASSKGDNEQFF.

J is TRBJ2-7 and V is TRBV6-1; D may be TRBD1 (6 bases). The germline gives CDR1 MNHNS, CDR2 SASEGT. This CDR3 comprises 14 residues. V was shortened by 2 bases and J by 2 bases, with 10 bases between the two germline ends. The CDR3 spells CASSEHRETYEQYF. The CDR3, as DNA: TGTGCCAGCAGTGAACACAGGGAAACCTACGAGCAGTACTTC.

The chain employs TRBV19 and TRBJ2-1; unclear D gene. The CDR3 contains 16 residues. V lost 3 bases, J lost 0 bases, and 12 bases lay in between. Per the germline V gene, CDR1 is LNHDA and CDR2 is SQIVND (reference sequence). The CDR3 sequence: CASSMYTGSSYNEQFF. The DNA of the CDR3 is TGTGCCAGTAGTATGTACACTGGAAGCTCCTACAATGAGCAGTTCTTC.

The rearrangement uses TRBV4-3 and TRBJ1-3; D not certain. This CDR3 has 13 residues. V was shortened by 6 bases and J by 3 bases, with 9 bases between the two germline ends. CDR1 and CDR2 (germline): LGHNA, YSLEER. CDR3 DNA sequence: TGCGCCAGCAGGGAAGAGGGTGGAAACACCATATATTTT. It encodes CASREEGGNTIYF.

V and J are TRBV7-9 and TRBJ2-3, with D possibly TRBD2 on 5 matching bases. Germline values: CDR1 SEHNR, CDR2 FQNEAQ (reference sequence). The V end was cut by 5 bases, the J end by 3 bases, with 18 bases between. CDR3 length: 16 amino acids. CDR3 amino acids: CASSPEMIRGTDTQYF. In DNA, the CDR3 is TGTGCCAGCAGCCCAGAAATGATACGAGGGACAGATACGCAGTATTTT. Combining the CDR3 with reference TRBV7-9 and TRBJ2-3 gives the whole variable domain DTGVSQNPRHKITKRGQNVTFRCDPISEHNRLYWYRQTLGQGPEFLTYFQNEAQLEKSRLLSDRFSAERPKGSFSTLEIQRTEQGDSAMYLCASSPEMIRGTDTQYFGPGTRLTVL.

V usage is TRBV7-9 and J usage is TRBJ2-1, with D possibly being TRBD2 (6 bases). Trimming took 11 bases from V and 0 from J, leaving 8 bases between them. The V gene's germline CDR1 is SEHNR and CDR2 FQNEAQ (reference sequence). The CDR3 contains 12 residues. The CDR3 DNA is TGTGCCTTGACTAGCTCCTACAATGAGCAGTTCTTC. This sequence encodes CALTSSYNEQFF.

About this clone: Other DNA variants within this sample encode the same CDR3. J is TRBJ2-1 and V is TRBV27; the D gene is possibly TRBD1 (5 bases). Between the trimmed V and J ends, which lost 6 bases and 1 base, there was a span of 7 bases. CDR3 size: 13 residues. Germline V gene data show CDR1 as MNHEY and CDR2 as SMNVEV (reference sequence). The CDR3 DNA sequence: TGTGCCAGCAGAAGGGGATCCTACAATGAGCAGTTCTTC. Translation: CASRRGSYNEQFF.

V gene TRBV11-2 combines with J gene TRBJ2-7; 10 bases agree with TRBD2. V gave up 6 bases and J gave up 2 bases; unmatched junction bases: 10. From germline, CDR1 is SGHAT and CDR2 FQNNGV. The CDR3 extends over 16 amino acids. CDR3 DNA: TGTGCCAGCAGGAAACCCGGGACTAGCGTAACCTACGAGCAGTACTTC. Its translation is CASRKPGTSVTYEQYF.

The chain employs TRBV7-9 and TRBJ2-3; TRBD1 aligns across 10 bases. Looked up from germline, CDR1 is SEHNR and CDR2 is FQNEAQ (reference sequence). The CDR3 totals 18 residues. V shed 10 bases, J shed 0 bases, and the junction held 16 bases outside the gene matches. This CDR3 reads CATGGPGTGASSTDTQYF. The DNA for the CDR3 is TGTGCCACCGGGGGACCCGGGACAGGGGCATCTAGCACAGATACGCAGTATTTT.

This sequence joins TRBV14 and TRBJ1-2; D is perhaps TRBD1 (5 bases). Per the germline V gene, CDR1 is SGHDN and CDR2 is FVKESK. Trimming shortened V by 3 bases and J by 4 bases, and 12 bases separated the two germline ends. The CDR3 sequence is 14 residues long. CDR3 sequence (DNA): TGTGCCAGCAGCCAGAGAGGGGCTAGCTATGGCTACACCTTC. It translates to CASSQRGASYGYTF.

V and J are TRBV5-8 and TRBJ2-3; D gene unclear. Germline V lookup: CDR1 SGHTS, CDR2 YDEGEE. V lost 1 base, J lost 6 bases, and 12 bases lay in between. The CDR3 has 14 residues. CDR3 loop: CASSLSRVVDTQYF. The CDR3 DNA follows: TGTGCCAGCAGCTTGTCTAGGGTTGTGGATACGCAGTATTTT.

This chain uses TRBV29-1 with TRBJ1-1; D may be TRBD1 (6 bases). The CDR3 is made up of 15 amino acids. In germline, CDR1 is SQVTM, CDR2 ANQGSEA. With 6 bases removed from V and 0 bases from J, the gap between germline ends came to 17 bases. The CDR3 here is CSVKGGLGMNTEAFF. For the CDR3, the DNA is TGCAGCGTCAAGGGGGGGCTCGGGATGAACACTGAAGCTTTCTTT.

The CDR3 loop reads CASGGSPRTAYNEQFF. CDR3 coding DNA: TGTGCCAGCGGTGGGAGCCCCAGAACGGCCTACAATGAGCAGTTCTTC. This chain uses TRBV6-1 with TRBJ2-1; D may be TRBD2 (5 bases). The CDR3 has 16 amino acids. Trimming pared 8 bases from V and 2 bases from J, leaving 19 bases between. Germline V gene data show CDR1 as MNHNS and CDR2 as SASEGT.

This chain links TRBV11-2 with TRBJ2-1, with 8 bases that match TRBD2. The CDR3 loop spans 17 amino acids. The germline V gene has CDR1 SGHAT and CDR2 FQNNGV. After removal of 1 base from V and 0 bases from J, the junction contained 5 bases not matched to a gene. The DNA of the CDR3 is TGTGCCAGCAGCTTAGTTAGCGGGGCCAGCTCCTACAATGAGCAGTTCTTC. It specifies CASSLVSGASSYNEQFF.

This clone came up once. The germline gene is not matched at one end of the junction; a read error may be the cause. This chain joins TRBV27 and TRBJ2-1; 9 nucleotides align to TRBD1. CDR3 length: 14 residues. CDR1 is MNHEY and CDR2 is SMNVEV in the germline V gene (reference sequence). CDR3 DNA: TGTGCCAACAGTTTATTCACAGGGGGCGAGGGGCAGTTCTTC. This translates into CANSLFTGGEGQFF.

The genes are TRBV7-9 and TRBJ2-7; D might be TRBD1 (6 bases). This CDR3 spans 14 amino acids. Trimming stripped 2 bases from V and 7 bases from J, with 15 bases between. Germline V lookup: CDR1 SEHNR, CDR2 FQNEAQ (reference sequence). This CDR3 is CASSLINRAQEQYF. The DNA of the CDR3 is TGTGCCAGCAGCTTAATCAACAGGGCACAGGAGCAGTACTTC.

The gene calls are TRBV2 and TRBJ2-2, with 7 bases fitting TRBD2. V gave up 8 bases and J gave up 0 bases; unmatched junction bases: 6. CDR1 and CDR2 from the germline V gene are SNHLY and FYNNEI. The length of the CDR3 is 15 residues. The CDR3 sequence: CASQGGITNTGELFF. CDR3 nucleotides: TGTGCCAGCCAGGGAGGGATCACGAACACCGGGGAGCTGTTTTTT.

The J gene is TRBJ2-3, the V gene TRBV30, with 7 nucleotides matching TRBD2. The CDR3 runs to 14 residues. V lost 0 bases and J lost 3; bases outside the gene matches: 3. Looked up from germline, CDR1 is GTSNPN and CDR2 is SVGIG (reference sequence). The CDR3 region is CAWSVGAGTDTQYF. The CDR3, as DNA: TGTGCCTGGAGTGTTGGAGCGGGAACAGATACGCAGTATTTT.

V gene TRBV15 combines with J gene TRBJ2-7; 8 bases align to TRBD2. Germline trimming cut 5 bases from V and 3 bases from J; bases unmatched to any gene: 9. The CDR3 sequence is 15 residues long. Per germline, CDR1 LNHNV and CDR2 YYDKDF (reference sequence). The CDR3 loop is CATSDPSGLLYEQYF. DNA for the CDR3: TGTGCCACCAGCGACCCTAGCGGGCTTCTCTACGAGCAGTACTTC. Variable domain in full (rest from reference TRBV15 and TRBJ2-7): DAMVIQNPRYQVTQFGKPVTLSCSQTLNHNVMYWYQQKSSQAPKLLFHYYDKDFNNEADTPDNFQSRRPNTSFCFLDIRSPGLGDTAMYLCATSDPSGLLYEQYFGPGTRLTVT.